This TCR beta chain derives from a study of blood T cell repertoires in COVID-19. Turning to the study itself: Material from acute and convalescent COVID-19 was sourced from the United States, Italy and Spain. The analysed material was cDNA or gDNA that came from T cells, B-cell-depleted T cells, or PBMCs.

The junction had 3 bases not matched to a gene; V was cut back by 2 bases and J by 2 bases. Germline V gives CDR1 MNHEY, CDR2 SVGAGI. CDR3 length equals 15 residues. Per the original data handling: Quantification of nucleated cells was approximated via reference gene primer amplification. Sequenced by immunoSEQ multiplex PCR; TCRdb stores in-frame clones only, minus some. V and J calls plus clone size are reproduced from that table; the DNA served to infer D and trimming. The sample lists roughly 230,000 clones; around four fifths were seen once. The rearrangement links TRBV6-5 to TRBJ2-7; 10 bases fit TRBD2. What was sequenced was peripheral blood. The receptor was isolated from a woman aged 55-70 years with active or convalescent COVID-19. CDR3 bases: TGTGCCAGCAGTTACCCAGCGGGAGGGACCTACGAGCAGTACTTC. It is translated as CASSYPAGGTYEQYF.